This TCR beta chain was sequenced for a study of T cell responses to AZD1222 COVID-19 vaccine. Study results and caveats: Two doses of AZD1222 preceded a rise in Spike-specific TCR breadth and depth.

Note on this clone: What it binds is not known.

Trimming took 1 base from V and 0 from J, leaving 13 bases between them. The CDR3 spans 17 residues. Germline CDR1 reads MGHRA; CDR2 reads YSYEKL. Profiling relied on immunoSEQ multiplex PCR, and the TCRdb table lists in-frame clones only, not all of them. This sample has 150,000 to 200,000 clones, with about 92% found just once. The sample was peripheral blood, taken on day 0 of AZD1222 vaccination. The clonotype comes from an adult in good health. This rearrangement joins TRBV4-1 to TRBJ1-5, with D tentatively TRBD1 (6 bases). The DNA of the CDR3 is TGCGCCAGCAGCCAAGGTCATACAGGGAATAGCAATCAGCCCCAGCATTTT. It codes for CASSQGHTGNSNQPQHF.